One sample yielded the 24 T cell receptor beta chains listed below, sequenced in a study of response to subunit inactivated influenza vaccine. TCRdb re-called the RT-PCR reads with MiXCR, one entry per CDR3 protein. In the table there are hundreds of thousands of distinct CDR3 sequences, around 22% of which are singletons. Sequenced here: PBMCs from blood, sampled about 19 months after vaccination. The receptors shown here come from a man aged 50 to 69 who received an inactivated influenza vaccine.

The chain has TRBV2 and TRBJ1-5; possible D gene TRBD1, 5 bases. From germline, CDR1 is SNHLY and CDR2 FYNNEI. V was clipped by 7 bases and J by 0 bases, with 28 bases between them. The CDR3 loop spans 20 amino acids. CDR3 coding DNA: TGTGCCAGCAAGGGGAGAAGGTGGTTCCCCGGAGGGAATAGCAATCAGCCCCAGCATTTT. Protein product: CASKGRRWFPGGNSNQPQHF.

This chain links TRBV5-5 with TRBJ1-1, with D possibly TRBD1 on 6 matching bases. There are 16 residues in the CDR3. Trimming removed 4 bases from V and 0 bases from J, with 16 bases in between. Germline V CDR1 and CDR2: SGHKS, YYEKEE (reference sequence). The CDR3 DNA follows: TGTGCCAGCAGCCAAGAGGTAGACAGGATGAACACTGAAGCTTTCTTT. Translating gives CASSQEVDRMNTEAFF.

The CDR3: CASSEADSNYGYTF. The CDR3 nucleotides are TGTGCCAGCAGTGAAGCGGACAGCAACTATGGCTACACCTTC. The J gene is TRBJ1-2, the V gene TRBV2, with D possibly being TRBD1 (6 bases). Trimming stripped 0 bases from V and 2 bases from J, with 7 bases between. This CDR3 spans 14 amino acids. From germline, CDR1 is SNHLY and CDR2 FYNNEI.

The V call is TRBV6-1, the J call TRBJ1-2, with 8 bases lining up with TRBD1. The germline V gene encodes CDR1 MNHNS and CDR2 SASEGT. Losses at the gene ends were 6 bases for V and 4 bases for J; bases not matched to a gene: 10. The CDR3 length is 15 residues. The CDR3 coding sequence is TGTGCCAGCAGGCGCTACGGACAGGGCGTCTATGGCTACACCTTC. This encodes CASRRYGQGVYGYTF.

This clonotype was detected only a few times. The chain links TRBV5-6 to TRBJ2-5; tentative D call: TRBD2 (6 bases). The CDR3 loop spans 13 amino acids. V gave up 5 bases and J gave up 5 bases, with 13 bases separating them. Germline assignment: CDR1 SGHDT and CDR2 YYEEEE. The chain's CDR3 is CASRESGLETQYF. The CDR3 DNA is TGTGCCAGCAGAGAGAGCGGGTTGGAGACCCAGTACTTC.

This chain connects TRBV12-3 or TRBV12-4 to TRBJ1-5, with D perhaps matching TRBD1 (6 bases). Trimming removed 8 bases at V and 4 bases at J, with 15 bases between. The CDR3 is 14 amino acids. The CDR3, as DNA: TGTGCCAGCGGGAGGGGGGACACAAATCAGCCCCAGCATTTT. Protein: CASGRGDTNQPQHF.

The chain is built from TRBV28 and TRBJ1-1; 7 bases are a match to TRBD1. This CDR3 contains 16 residues. V gave up 3 bases and J gave up 0 bases; unmatched junction bases: 7. CDR1 and CDR2 (germline): MDHEN, SYDVKM. CDR3 protein: CASSFSRDSMNTEAFF. In DNA, the CDR3 is TGTGCCAGCAGTTTCAGTCGGGACAGCATGAACACTGAAGCTTTCTTT.

This clonotype appeared a few times. The chain employs TRBV4-1 and TRBJ1-2; no firm D call. Trimming pared 4 bases from V and 6 bases from J, leaving 15 bases between. There are 14 residues in the CDR3. The germline gives CDR1 MGHRA, CDR2 YSYEKL. CDR3 amino acids: CASSPIEQYNGYTF. In nucleotides, the CDR3 is TGCGCCAGCAGCCCGATAGAGCAGTACAATGGCTACACCTTC.

The CDR3 DNA reads as TGTGCCAGCAGCAAGAGGATGAACGGACTAGCGGGGAAAAGCGACAATGAGCAGTTCTTC. Translated: CASSKRMNGLAGKSDNEQFF. This chain connects TRBV21-1 to TRBJ2-1; the table's TRBD2 call for D was not verified on the DNA. TRBV21-1 constitutes a pseudogene. This CDR3 has 20 amino acids.

This chain links TRBV7-9 with TRBJ2-2, with 7 bases lining up with TRBD1. CDR3 size: 14 residues. Germline V gene data show CDR1 as SEHNR and CDR2 as FQNEAQ (reference sequence). Losses at the gene ends were 3 bases for V and 4 bases for J; bases not matched to a gene: 2. For the CDR3, the DNA is TGTGCCAGCAGCTTCGACAGGGTCACCGGGGAGCTGTTTTTT. This sequence encodes CASSFDRVTGELFF. The full variable domain, its missing parts supplied by reference TRBV7-9 and TRBJ2-2, is DTGVSQNPRHKITKRGQNVTFRCDPISEHNRLYWYRQTLGQGPEFLTYFQNEAQLEKSRLLSDRFSAERPKGSFSTLEIQRTEQGDSAMYLCASSFDRVTGELFFGEGSRLTVL.

The chain joins TRBV29-1 to TRBJ2-3; TRBD1 aligns across 9 bases. Per germline, CDR1 SQVTM and CDR2 ANQGSEA. V dropped 1 base and J dropped 2; count of bases not matched to a gene: 7. This CDR3 has 16 amino acids. Written as DNA, the CDR3 is TGCAGCGTTGAAGTCATGGGACAGGGCCCCACAGATACGCAGTATTTT. Residues: CSVEVMGQGPTDTQYF.

This clonotype was recorded a few times. The chain employs TRBV28 and TRBJ2-7; 7 bases are a match to TRBD1. This CDR3 spans 12 amino acids. Unmatched junction bases numbered 9, after V lost 5 bases and J lost 11 bases. Germline CDR1 reads MDHEN; CDR2 reads SYDVKM. Written as DNA, the CDR3 is TGTGCCAGCAGTCCCACGAACCAGGGGGAGTACTTC. This sequence encodes CASSPTNQGEYF.

The rearrangement links TRBV10-2 to TRBJ1-1; unclear D gene. The CDR3 sequence is 14 residues long. V was pared by 6 bases and J by 7 bases, with 18 bases between. Germline V gene data show CDR1 as WSHSY and CDR2 as SAAADI. CDR3 sequence reads: CASSVSLLYVEAFF. DNA of the CDR3: TGCGCCAGCAGCGTATCCCTCCTATACGTTGAAGCTTTCTTT.

The chain employs TRBV6-2 or TRBV6-3 and TRBJ1-4, with a weak D call TRBD1 (5 bases). The germline V gene encodes CDR1 MNHEY and CDR2 SVGEGT. CDR3 length: 16 amino acids. V lost 0 bases and J 0 bases, leaving 8 bases between the germline ends. The DNA for the CDR3 is TGTGCCAGCAGTTACTCGGCAGGGACAACTAATGAAAAACTGTTTTTT. Protein: CASSYSAGTTNEKLFF.

The gene calls are TRBV5-1 and TRBJ2-1; 14 positions match TRBD2. The germline CDR1 and CDR2 sequences are SGHRS and YFSETQ. This CDR3 has 16 amino acids. Trimming at V came to 3 bases and at J to 9 bases, leaving 8 bases not matched to a gene. CDR3 nucleotide sequence: TGCGCCAGCAGCTACACTCCGGGACTAGCGGGAGTTGAGCAGTTCTTC. Its protein is CASSYTPGLAGVEQFF.

This clonotype was seen a few times. This chain joins TRBV19 and TRBJ1-2; 8 bases fit TRBD1. The V gene's germline CDR1 is LNHDA and CDR2 SQIVND (reference sequence). This CDR3 has 16 residues. V gave up 6 bases and J gave up 0 bases; unmatched junction bases: 9. CDR3 region: CASSSRGQAANYGYTF. The DNA for the CDR3 is TGTGCCAGTAGCTCGAGGGGACAGGCAGCTAACTATGGCTACACCTTC.

This clonotype has a handful of counts. V gene TRBV25-1 combines with J gene TRBJ1-1; 7 bases are a match to TRBD1. The CDR3 has 16 amino acids. The ends lost 2 bases at V and 0 bases at J; junction bases unmatched: 6. From germline, CDR1 is MGHDK and CDR2 SYGVNS. This CDR3 is CASSERRTGLNTEAFF. In nucleotides, the CDR3 is TGTGCCAGCAGTGAACGCCGGACAGGATTGAACACTGAAGCTTTCTTT.

The rearrangement links TRBV24-1 to TRBJ2-1, with D perhaps matching TRBD1 or TRBD2 (6 bases each). Between the trimmed V and J ends, which lost 4 bases and 7 bases, there was a span of 28 bases. In germline, CDR1 is KGHDR, CDR2 SFDVKD. The CDR3 has 19 residues. CDR3 bases: TGTGCCACCAGTGACCCTCAACCCGGGACCTTCAAAGGGGGGAATGAGCAGTTCTTC. This translates into CATSDPQPGTFKGGNEQFF.

The rearrangement uses TRBV13 and TRBJ2-7; 11 bases match TRBD2. Losses at the gene ends were 0 bases for V and 3 bases for J; bases not matched to a gene: 4. Germline V gene data show CDR1 as PRHDT and CDR2 as FYEKMQ (reference sequence). The CDR3 loop spans 16 amino acids. The DNA of the CDR3 is TGTGCCAGCAGCTTAGGTTCGGGGACTAGCGGCTACGAGCAGTACTTC. It codes for CASSLGSGTSGYEQYF.

This clonotype was detected ten times or more. This chain joins TRBV5-1 and TRBJ1-2, with 7 bases aligning to TRBD1. Germline lookup yields CDR1 SGHRS and CDR2 YFSETQ. The CDR3 consists of 14 residues. V was pared by 0 bases and J by 7 bases, with 6 bases of the junction left unmatched. In nucleotides, the CDR3 is TGCGCCAGCAGCTTGGGACAGGGAGAGGGTGGCTACACCTTC. It translates to CASSLGQGEGGYTF.

The chain couples TRBV18 to TRBJ1-2; the D gene is possibly TRBD1 (6 bases). The CDR3 has 14 amino acids. V was cut by 0 bases and J by 3 bases, with 8 bases left in between. Germline CDR1 is KGHSH and CDR2 is LQKENI. The CDR3 loop is CASSPPPGDYGYTF. Written as DNA, the CDR3 is TGTGCCAGCTCACCACCTCCAGGGGACTATGGCTACACCTTC.

This clonotype showed up just a few times. The gene calls are TRBV2 and TRBJ1-2; 7 bases are shared with TRBD1. The length of the CDR3 is 14 residues. The V gene end was trimmed by 1 base and the J gene end by 4 bases; junction bases not matched to a gene: 3. Germline assignment: CDR1 SNHLY and CDR2 FYNNEI. The chain's CDR3 is CASSEGKGAYGYTF. CDR3 DNA: TGTGCCAGCAGTGAAGGGAAGGGGGCCTATGGCTACACCTTC.

The V call is TRBV12-5, the J call TRBJ2-2; maybe TRBD2 (5 bases). CDR1 is LGHNT, CDR2 FRNRAP, per germline. Trimming shortened V by 1 base and J by 0 bases, and 6 bases separated the two germline ends. The CDR3 loop spans 15 amino acids. Here the CDR3 DNA reads TGTGCTAGTGGTTTGGGGGGAGCGAACACCGGGGAGCTGTTTTTT. This sequence encodes CASGLGGANTGELFF.

This clonotype was counted between two and nine times. The genes are TRBV5-6 and TRBJ1-1, with a possible D match to TRBD1 (5 bases). CDR1 and CDR2 from the germline V gene are SGHDT and YYEEEE. Trimming removed 4 bases at V and 3 bases at J, with 10 bases between. The CDR3 has 13 residues. The CDR3 reads CASSAGTHTEAFF. CDR3 bases: TGTGCCAGCAGCGCCGGGACCCACACTGAAGCTTTCTTT.